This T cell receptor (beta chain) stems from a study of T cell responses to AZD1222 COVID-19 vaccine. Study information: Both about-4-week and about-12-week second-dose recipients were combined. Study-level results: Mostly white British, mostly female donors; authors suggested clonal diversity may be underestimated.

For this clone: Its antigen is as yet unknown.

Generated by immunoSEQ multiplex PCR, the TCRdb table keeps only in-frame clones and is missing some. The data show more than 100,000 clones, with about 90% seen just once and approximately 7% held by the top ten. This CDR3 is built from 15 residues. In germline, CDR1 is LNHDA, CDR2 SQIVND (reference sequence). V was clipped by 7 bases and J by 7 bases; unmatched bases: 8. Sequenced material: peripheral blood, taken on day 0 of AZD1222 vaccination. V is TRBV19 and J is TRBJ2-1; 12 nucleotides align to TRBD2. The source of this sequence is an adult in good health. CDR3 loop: CASTRLAGGQNEQFF. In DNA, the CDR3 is TGTGCCAGTACCCGTCTAGCGGGAGGGCAAAATGAGCAGTTCTTC.